The clone carrying this T cell receptor beta chain was found a few times. Combining iRepertoire HTBI primers with Arm-PCR of CDR3 regions, the authors built TCR beta libraries. MiXCR was run by TCRdb on the multiplex PCR reads, yielding one entry per CDR3 protein. This sample has 400,000 to 500,000 distinct CDR3 sequences, with around 20% found just once. Documented time point: persistent/refractory GD, antithyroid drugs over 5 years with positive TRAb. Scientists built the TCR library using RNA that was extracted from PBMCs. Collection of peripheral blood (approximately 9 milliliters) was done using EDTA tubes. This CDR3 has 13 amino acids. V was cut by 4 bases and J by 7 bases, with 13 bases left in between. Germline loops: CDR1 DFQATT, CDR2 SNEGSKA (reference sequence). This entry belongs to a study of regulatory T cells in long-lasting Graves disease.

The sample in question was peripheral blood mononuclear cells (PBMCs), obtained when the disease was refractory, from a patient treated with antithyroid drugs. The chain employs TRBV20-1 and TRBJ2-2; D remains ambiguous. The TCR sequence derives from a female donor with Graves disease. The CDR3 spells CSATRPRGGELFF. The DNA for the CDR3 is TGCAGTGCTACCCGGCCTCGCGGCGGGGAGCTGTTTTTT.